The TCR beta chain described here comes from a study of beta chain features in type 1 diabetes. Broader study findings: In every one of the four CD4+ subsets, TCRB CDR3s were moderately but significantly shorter in Type 1 diabetes patients. Any role of HLA type in TCRB rearrangement remained unresolved here. Fewer insertions but more deletions were seen at VDJ junctions in type 1 diabetes patients. Equally in patients and controls, shorter templates might have been favored by PCR.

Sorting with CD45RO/CCR7/CD25/CD127/CD95/CD27 yielded naive, central memory, regulatory and stem-like memory CD4+ cells. Germline loops: CDR1 SGHKS, CDR2 YYEKEE (reference sequence). V lost 0 bases and J lost 3; bases outside the gene matches: 4. The CDR3 covers 16 residues. Expressed TCRB transcripts were sequenced, since all the RNA that had been isolated was reverse transcribed. Clones were read by immunoSEQ multiplex PCR, and TCRdb kept only the in-frame ones, dropping some. The top ten hold less than 1.2% of the sample, which has 300,000 to 350,000 clones, roughly a tenth seen once. This clone turned up a few times. No antigen is known for it. This likely comes from a read error, as the CDR3 has no conserved phenylalanine or tryptophan at its end.

The sequence was obtained from a man under 40 with type 1 diabetes. The specimen sequenced was central memory CD4+ T cells from blood. This chain links TRBV5-5 with TRBJ2-3; TRBD2 matches 10 bases. CDR3 coding DNA: TGTGCCAGCAGCTTGGGGACTAGCGGACTAACAGATACGCAGTATTCT. It translates to CASSLGTSGLTDTQYS.